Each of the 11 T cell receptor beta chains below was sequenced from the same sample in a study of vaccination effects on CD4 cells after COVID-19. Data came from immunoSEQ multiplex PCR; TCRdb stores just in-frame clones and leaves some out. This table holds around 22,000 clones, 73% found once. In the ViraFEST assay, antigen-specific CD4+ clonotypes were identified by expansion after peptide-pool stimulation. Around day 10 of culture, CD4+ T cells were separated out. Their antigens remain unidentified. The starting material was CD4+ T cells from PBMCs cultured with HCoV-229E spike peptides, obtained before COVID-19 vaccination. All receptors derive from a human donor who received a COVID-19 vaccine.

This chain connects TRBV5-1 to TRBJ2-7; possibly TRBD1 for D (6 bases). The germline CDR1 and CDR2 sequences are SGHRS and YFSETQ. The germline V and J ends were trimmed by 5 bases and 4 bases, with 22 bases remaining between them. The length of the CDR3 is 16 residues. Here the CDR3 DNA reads TGCGCCAGCAGTCTCCCTAACCACAGGGTTAGGTACGAGCAGTACTTC. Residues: CASSLPNHRVRYEQYF.

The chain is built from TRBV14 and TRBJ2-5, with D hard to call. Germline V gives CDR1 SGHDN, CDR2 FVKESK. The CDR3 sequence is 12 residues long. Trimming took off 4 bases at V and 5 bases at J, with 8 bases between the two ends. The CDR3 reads CASSPSRETQYF. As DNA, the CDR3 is TGTGCCAGCAGCCCGAGTCGGGAGACCCAGTACTTC.

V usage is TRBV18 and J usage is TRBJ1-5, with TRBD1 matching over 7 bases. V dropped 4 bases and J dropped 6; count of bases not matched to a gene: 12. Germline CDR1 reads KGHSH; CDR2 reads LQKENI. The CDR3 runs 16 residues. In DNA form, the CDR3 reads TGTGCCAGCTCACTGACGACAGGGAGGGTGGGTCAGCCCCAGCATTTT. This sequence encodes CASSLTTGRVGQPQHF.

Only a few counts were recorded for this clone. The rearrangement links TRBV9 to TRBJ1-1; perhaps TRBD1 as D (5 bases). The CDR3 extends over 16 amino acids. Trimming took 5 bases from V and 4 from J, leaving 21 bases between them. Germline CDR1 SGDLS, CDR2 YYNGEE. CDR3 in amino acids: CASSWGEGRMSTEAFF. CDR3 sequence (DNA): TGTGCCAGCAGTTGGGGGGAGGGCAGAATGAGCACTGAAGCTTTCTTT. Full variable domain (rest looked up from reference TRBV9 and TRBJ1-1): DSGVTQTPKHLITATGQRVTLRCSPRSGDLSVYWYQQSLDQGLQFLIQYYNGEERAKGNILERFSAQQFPDLHSELNLSSLELGDSALYFCASSWGEGRMSTEAFFGQGTRLTVV.

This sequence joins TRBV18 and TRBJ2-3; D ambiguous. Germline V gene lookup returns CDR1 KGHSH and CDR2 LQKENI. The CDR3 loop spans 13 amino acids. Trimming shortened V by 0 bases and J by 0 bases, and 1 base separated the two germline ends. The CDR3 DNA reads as TGTGCCAGCTCACCACCAAGCACAGATACGCAGTATTTT. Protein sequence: CASSPPSTDTQYF.

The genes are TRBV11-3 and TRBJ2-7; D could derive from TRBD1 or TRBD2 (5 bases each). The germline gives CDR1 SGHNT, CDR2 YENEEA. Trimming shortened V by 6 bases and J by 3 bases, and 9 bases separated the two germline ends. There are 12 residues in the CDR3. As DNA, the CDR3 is TGTGCCAGCAGTCATGGGGGCTACGAGCAGTACTTC. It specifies CASSHGGYEQYF.

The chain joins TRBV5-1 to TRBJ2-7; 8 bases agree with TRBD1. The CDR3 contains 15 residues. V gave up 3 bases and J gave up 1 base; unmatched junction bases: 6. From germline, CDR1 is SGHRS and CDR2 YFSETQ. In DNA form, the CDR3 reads TGCGCCAGCAGCTCGGGACAGGCCCTATCCTACGAGCAGTACTTC. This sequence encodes CASSSGQALSYEQYF.

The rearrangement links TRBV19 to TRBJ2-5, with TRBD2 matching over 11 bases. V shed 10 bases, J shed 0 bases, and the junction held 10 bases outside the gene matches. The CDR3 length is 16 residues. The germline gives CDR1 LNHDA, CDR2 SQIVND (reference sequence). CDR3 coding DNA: TGTGCCACTCAAAGGATAGCGGGGGGGTACCAAGAGACCCAGTACTTC. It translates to CATQRIAGGYQETQYF.

The CDR3 sequence is CASSPPGFPPLHF. In nucleotides, the CDR3 is TGTGCCAGCTCACCACCGGGTTTTCCACCCCTCCACTTT. The chain uses TRBV18 and TRBJ1-6; no firm D call. Germline V gives CDR1 KGHSH, CDR2 LQKENI. Deletions cut 0 bases from V and 11 bases from J, with 8 bases between. The CDR3 sequence is 13 residues long.

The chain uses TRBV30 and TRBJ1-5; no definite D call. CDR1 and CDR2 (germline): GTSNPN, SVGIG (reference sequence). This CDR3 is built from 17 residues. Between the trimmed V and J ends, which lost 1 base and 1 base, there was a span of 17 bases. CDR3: CAWSDGARSQSNQPQHF. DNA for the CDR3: TGTGCCTGGAGTGATGGCGCCCGTTCGCAGAGCAATCAGCCCCAGCATTTT.

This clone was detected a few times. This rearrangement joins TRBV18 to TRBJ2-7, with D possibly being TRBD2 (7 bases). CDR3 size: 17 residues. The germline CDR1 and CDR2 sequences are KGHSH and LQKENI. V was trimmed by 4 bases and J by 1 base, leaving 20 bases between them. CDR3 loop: CASSRGGVTGKSYEQYF. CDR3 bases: TGTGCCAGCTCACGGGGGGGTGTGACAGGAAAGTCCTACGAGCAGTACTTC.